This record concerns one T cell receptor (beta chain) sequence. These data come from a study of T cell clusters in autoimmune cytopenias. Across the whole study: The mean age of healthy donor controls was 55 to 57 years, the median roughly 59 years.

TRB rearrangements were amplified by touch-down multiplex PCR with mixed TRB-A/B primers. After re-calling the multiplex PCR reads, TCRdb lists one entry per CDR3 protein, DNA absent. This sample's table has roughly 16,000 distinct CDR3 sequences. TRB was amplified from approximately 250 ng of peripheral blood genomic DNA per sample. Germline V lookup: CDR1 SEHNR, CDR2 FQNEAQ (reference sequence). CDR3 length: 15 residues. The data also belong to a second study, concerning T cell repertoires in aging, cancer and after chemotherapy. This second study says: Healthy donor repertoires were recorded over several months to years and showed clear clonal overlap. Median generation probability rose over the chemotherapy interval in each cancer cohort, suggesting rebound thymic output.

V is TRBV7-9 and J is TRBJ2-1; TCRdb gives TRBD2 as the D gene, but with no DNA this cannot be confirmed. Sequenced material: peripheral blood. The TCR was taken from a human donor in good health. The CDR3 region is CASSSGLAAYNEQFF.